This note documents a single T cell receptor beta chain sequence. No cognate antigen has been identified for it. Base qualities are not recorded, but no much larger clone differs from it by a single base. These data come from a study of blood T cell repertoires in COVID-19 (dated by TCRdb to 2020 to 2021). About the investigation overall: Samples from collaborators originated in the United States, Italy and Spain and spanned both the acute and convalescent phases of COVID-19. The prospective study material was composed of cDNA or gDNA derived from T cells, B-cell-depleted T cells, or PBMCs. The dataset comprised deeply sampled blood TCRbeta repertoires from subjects exposed to, actively infected with, or recovered from COVID-19. The repertoires were released in a freely available public database meant as a resource for research on the immune response to SARS-CoV-2. The samples were drawn from two sources: the first 160 participants of the ongoing ImmuneRACE study, and over 1,000 subjects contributed by 6 global collaborators. Sample metadata almost always included a de-identified subject ID, COVID-19 status, age in years and sex. HLA class I and class II types, where available, came from metadata supplied by the sample provider rather than from assay-based typing. General study outcomes and caveats: The quantity of clinical and demographic metadata differed by source and by participant and was supplied without curation.

The CDR3, cysteine through phenylalanine, is 19 amino acids long. Kept here is only the CDR3 DNA, which spans 57 bases and is read in frame from base 1. CDR1 and CDR2, per the germline V gene (reference sequence), are LGHDT and YNNKEL. Deletion took 2 bases off V and 1 base off J, with a span of 20 bases between the germline ends. Participants in the prospective study were enrolled through a virtual design, were aged roughly 18 to 100 years, and lived in about two dozen United States geographic areas. Cohort assignment in the prospective study relied on participant-reported clinical history from a screening survey and a study questionnaire. Mobile phlebotomists in the prospective study collected whole blood, serum and a nasopharyngeal or oropharyngeal swab from every participant. Over a roughly 2-month period, participants in the prospective study had the option of providing additional blood draws and questionnaires. Prospective study blood samples were shipped either frozen or at room temperature before DNA extraction.

The immunoSEQ Assay, a bias-controlled multiplex PCR, was used to amplify TCRbeta CDR3 regions from genomic DNA. Processing in the source paper ran as follows. The number of nucleated cells in each sample was estimated from the amplification of reference gene primers within the assay. To quantify the absolute abundance of each unique TCRbeta CDR3 rearrangement, sequence reads were collapsed and filtered. For each sample, productive Simpson clonality was calculated by taking the square root of Simpson's diversity index across productive rearrangements. TCRdb limited this immuneACCESS table to in-frame rearrangements with V and J called. A share of clones is missing; checked studies link under half to unresolved V genes, and the rest is unexplained. For V, J and clone size, that table is used; D and trimming come from the DNA. The sample records roughly 300,000 clones, roughly 93% of which are singletons. The top ten clones comprise about 2.3% of the sample.

In this chain, TRBV3-1 (or the pseudogene TRBV3-2) is recombined with TRBJ2-2, with TRBD1 as a weak D call on 5 bases. What was sequenced was PBMCs or T cells enriched from blood (not recorded which). This TCR came from a middle-aged woman with acute COVID-19. The CDR3 region: CASSQHRAGLSKNTGELFF. The nucleotide sequence is TGTGCCAGCAGCCAACACCGGGCAGGGTTATCAAAGAACACCGGGGAGCTGTTTTTT.